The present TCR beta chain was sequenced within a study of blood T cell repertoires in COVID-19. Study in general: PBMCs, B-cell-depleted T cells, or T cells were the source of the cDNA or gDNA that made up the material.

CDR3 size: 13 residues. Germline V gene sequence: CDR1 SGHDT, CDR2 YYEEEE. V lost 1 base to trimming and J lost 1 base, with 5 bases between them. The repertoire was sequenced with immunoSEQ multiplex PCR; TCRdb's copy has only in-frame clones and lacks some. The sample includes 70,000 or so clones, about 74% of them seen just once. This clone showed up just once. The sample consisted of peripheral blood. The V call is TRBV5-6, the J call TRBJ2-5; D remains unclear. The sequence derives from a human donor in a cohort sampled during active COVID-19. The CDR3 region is CASSLSIQETQYF. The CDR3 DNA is TGTGCCAGCAGCTTGTCTATCCAAGAGACCCAGTACTTC.